Listed below are T cell receptor beta chains from one sample, sequenced in a study of Ad26.COV2.S vaccination and SARS-CoV-2 variants. Sequencing was performed with immunoSEQ multiplex PCR; in TCRdb, only in-frame clones are kept and a portion is missing. Among 200,000 to 300,000 clones, approximately 88% were seen once, and the ten largest hold nearly 3%. This sample comprised peripheral blood, obtained in a trial of Ad26.COV2.S vaccine versus placebo. The receptors originated from a person aged 18-60 years who received the Ad26.COV2.S COVID-19 vaccine or a placebo. Each CDR3 is given with its conserved first and last residue. A D gene is named only where the DNA matches it firmly. A row's size may be missing; if present it is once, few, many or a size class.

>TRBV10-3|.|16|TRBJ2-3|.
CAISESAGSGSDTQYF
TGTGCCATCAGTGAGTCGGCGGGAAGTGGGTCAGATACGCAGTATTTT
>TRBV19|.|16|TRBJ1-2|.
CASSIGSGGGGYGYTF
TGTGCCAGTAGTATAGGATCCGGGGGCGGCGGCTATGGCTACACCTTC
>TRBV9|TRBD2|17|TRBJ2-3|.
CASSVGASGGLTDTQYF
TGTGCCAGCAGCGTAGGGGCTAGCGGGGGACTCACAGATACGCAGTATTTT
>TRBV5-4|.|14|TRBJ1-1|once
CASSALRRNTEAFF
TGTGCCAGCAGCGCCTTAAGGCGGAACACTGAAGCTTTCTTT
>TRBV27|.|16|TRBJ2-3|once
CASTPRRAVGPDTQYF
TGTGCCAGCACCCCGCGAAGGGCTGTTGGTCCAGATACGCAGTATTTT
>TRBV19|.|14|TRBJ2-7|.
CASSIIGESYEQYF
TGTGCCAGTAGTATAATAGGGGAATCCTACGAGCAGTACTTC
>TRBV5-6|TRBD1|16|TRBJ1-5|once
CASSRNRGNSNQPQHF
TGTGCCAGCAGTAGAAACAGGGGTAATAGCAATCAGCCCCAGCATTTT
>TRBV5-4|.|15|TRBJ1-5|.
CASSLGGDLTQPQHF
TGTGCCAGCAGCTTGGGGGGGGATCTAACCCAGCCCCAGCATTTT
>TRBV9|TRBD2|16|TRBJ2-5|.
CASSAPGLAGDGTQYF
TGTGCCAGCAGCGCACCCGGACTAGCGGGGGACGGGACCCAGTACTTC
>TRBV5-1|TRBD2|15|TRBJ2-2|.
CASSSLAGGSGELFF
TGCGCCAGCAGCTCTTTAGCGGGAGGGTCCGGGGAGCTGTTTTTT
>TRBV5-8|.|13|TRBJ1-2|once
CASSGQGGYGYTF
TGTGCCAGCAGCGGGCAGGGTGGGTATGGCTACACCTTC
>TRBV3-1/TRBV3-2|.|16|TRBJ2-7|.
CASQSKIRKDAYEQYF
TGTGCCAGTCAATCCAAGATTAGGAAGGATGCCTACGAGCAGTACTTC
>TRBV30|.|14|TRBJ2-7|.
CAWSSSGQPYEQYF
TGTGCCTGGAGTTCTAGCGGACAGCCTTACGAGCAGTACTTC
>TRBV7-9|TRBD1|18|TRBJ1-5|.
CASSQGRDRGFPNQPQHF
TGTGCCAGCAGCCAAGGCCGGGACAGGGGTTTTCCTAATCAGCCCCAGCATTTT
>TRBV19|TRBD1|15|TRBJ2-1|.
CASSIEGATRNEQFF
TGTGCCAGTAGTATTGAGGGGGCCACTCGGAATGAGCAGTTCTTC
>TRBV18|TRBD2|16|TRBJ2-3|once
CASSPLAGGPSDTQYF
TGTGCCAGCTCACCATTAGCGGGAGGGCCGAGTGATACGCAGTATTTT
>TRBV7-2|.|16|TRBJ2-2|.
CASSLVVGVNTGELFF
TGTGCCAGCAGCTTAGTGGTGGGGGTGAACACCGGGGAGCTGTTTTTT